This note documents a single T cell receptor (beta chain) sequence. The antigen is not known. This specimen comes from a study of somatic mutations in cytotoxic T cells in rheumatoid arthritis. About the research overall: Patient blood (around 30 ml EDTA) was taken immediately after diagnosis and before treatment. Findings and caveats of the study: Antigen targets of the expanded CD8+ clones remained unidentified. Increasing age coincided with elevated CD8+ clonality among rheumatoid arthritis patients, though not among healthy controls.

Between the trimmed V and J ends, which lost 0 bases and 0 bases, there was a span of 6 bases. Germline V gene lookup returns CDR1 SEHNR and CDR2 FQNEAQ (reference sequence). The CDR3 covers 15 residues. Here immunoSEQ multiplex PCR was the method, and the copy in TCRdb shows in-frame clones only, minus some. The sample has under 35,000 clones; more than 75% are singletons. This sequence was found in an adult with rheumatoid arthritis. The sequenced material came from CD8+ T cells sorted from blood. The chain links TRBV7-9 to TRBJ1-5; D remains unclear. In DNA form, the CDR3 reads TGTGCCAGCAGCTTAGCCGACCGTAGCAATCAGCCCCAGCATTTT. Translated, it gives CASSLADRSNQPQHF.